This T cell receptor beta chain is drawn from a study of T cells after yellow fever vaccination. Study outcomes and limitations: Secondary responses were weaker yet peaked faster, day 5 versus 15. Reappearance after the booster was observed for most primary-vaccination clones (more than 95% CD4, roughly 90% CD8).

A 5'RACE template-switching step, the method used to make TCR cDNA, added a universal primer site and UMIs. From the 5' RACE reads, TCRdb called clonotypes with MiXCR, one entry per CDR3 protein. The sample includes just under 600,000 distinct CDR3 sequences, roughly 12% of them seen just once. Germline V CDR1 and CDR2: MNHEY, SVGAGI. The CDR3 runs 14 residues. V was pared by 2 bases and J by 5 bases, with 4 bases of the junction left unmatched. This clonotype was observed a few times. The antigen remains unidentified. The sample consisted of PBMCs, taken on the day of the yellow fever booster vaccination. The source is a man aged 25 to 45 who received the YFV17D yellow fever vaccine. The chain employs TRBV6-5 and TRBJ2-3, with 7 positions matching TRBD1. The CDR3 protein is CASSYDRVGDTQYF. The CDR3 DNA sequence: TGTGCCAGCAGTTACGACAGGGTGGGAGATACGCAGTATTTT.